The source of this T cell receptor (beta chain) is a study of lymphopenia after photon versus proton radiotherapy. Overall study results and limits: Larger post-nadir TCR diversity loss correlated inversely with survival in deceased patients. Better survival with proton therapy was suggested as possible, not demonstrated. Relative stability marked proton patients; photon patients lost diversity and naive cells. After the lymphocyte nadir, photon-treated repertoires showed oligoclonal expansion, especially of CD8+ Temra cells.

Regarding this clone: The target antigen is unknown.

V lost 0 bases to trimming and J lost 5 bases, with 19 bases between them. This CDR3 has 18 residues. CDR1 and CDR2 from the germline V gene are LGHNA and YNFKEQ. Measured with immunoSEQ multiplex PCR; TCRdb has only the in-frame clones, and not every one. The profile shows more than 70,000 clones, around 83% of them singletons. This TCR derives from a man in his sixties with pancreatic cancer. V gene TRBV4-2 combines with J gene TRBJ2-2, with D perhaps TRBD2 (5 bases). The material sequenced was peripheral blood, taken from a patient treated with proton-based radiotherapy. The CDR3, as DNA: TGTGCCAGCAGCCAAGATCCGGGGTTAGGTGGAAGGACCGGGGAGCTGTTTTTT. It encodes CASSQDPGLGGRTGELFF.